This is a list of T cell receptor beta chains from one sample in a study of blood T cell repertoires in COVID-19. Sequenced by immunoSEQ multiplex PCR; TCRdb stores in-frame clones only, minus some. The data hold about 140,000 clones, with 76% observed a single time. Source material: peripheral blood. These receptors were obtained from a man in his sixties with acute or convalescent COVID-19. The CDR3 runs from the conserved cysteine through the conserved F or W. The order of the fields is J gene, V gene, CDR3 length, D gene, clone size, CDR3 protein, CDR3 DNA. A D gene is named only where the DNA matches it firmly. Rows give clone size only sometimes, using once, few, many, or a class for an expanded clone.

TRBJ2-2,TRBV2,14,.,.,CATGDSRNTGELFF,TGTGCCACTGGGGACTCCCGGAACACCGGGGAGCTGTTTTTT
TRBJ2-6,TRBV7-8,20,.,.,CASTLGRLNTLNSGANALTF,TGTGCCAGCACCCTAGGGAGGCTAAACACCTTAAACTCTGGGGCCAACGCCCTGACTTTC
TRBJ2-5,TRBV5-1,14,TRBD1,.,CASANRGPQETQYF,TGCGCCAGCGCTAACAGGGGCCCACAAGAGACCCAGTACTTC
TRBJ2-2,TRBV5-3,15,TRBD1,.,CARSRTGERRGELFF,TGTGCCAGAAGCCGAACAGGGGAAAGGCGCGGGGAGCTGTTTTTT
TRBJ2-3,TRBV27,14,.,few,CASSLASGTDTQYF,TGTGCCAGCAGTTTAGCGAGCGGCACAGATACGCAGTATTTT
TRBJ2-1,TRBV6-5,12,.,.,CARPADNNEQFF,TGTGCCAGACCGGCGGATAACAATGAGCAGTTCTTC
TRBJ1-2,TRBV5-1,13,TRBD1,.,CASSLWDRDGYTF,TGCGCCAGCAGCTTGTGGGACAGGGATGGCTACACCTTC
TRBJ2-1,TRBV21-1,14,.,.,CASLKRRGNIEQFF,TGTGCCAGCCTTAAAAGGAGGGGAAACATTGAGCAGTTCTTC
TRBJ2-7,TRBV7-2,15,.,few,CASSLNPGLAYEQYF,TGTGCCAGCAGCTTAAATCCAGGGCTAGCCTACGAGCAGTACTTC
TRBJ2-7,TRBV28,15,TRBD1,once,CASGPAGQASYEQYF,TGTGCCAGTGGGCCCGCGGGACAGGCCTCCTACGAGCAGTACTTC
TRBJ2-1,TRBV4-2,17,TRBD2,.,CASSQTLAGASYNEQFF,TGTGCCAGCAGCCAGACTCTAGCGGGGGCCTCCTACAATGAGCAGTTCTTC
TRBJ2-7,TRBV5-4,15,.,.,CASSSNPRDSYEQYF,TGTGCCAGCAGCAGTAATCCCAGGGATTCATACGAGCAGTACTTC
TRBJ2-6,TRBV19,18,.,.,CASSPGLGSSSGANVLTF,TGTGCCAGTAGTCCAGGGTTAGGTTCTAGCTCTGGGGCCAACGTCCTGACTTTC
TRBJ1-3,TRBV25-1,14,.,.,CASSEVASGNTIYF,TGTGCCAGCAGTGAGGTAGCGTCAGGAAACACCATATATTTT
TRBJ2-3,TRBV5-4,16,TRBD2,.,CASSTVGAGAADTQYF,TGTGCCAGCAGCACCGTAGGGGCGGGAGCCGCAGATACGCAGTATTTT
TRBJ1-6,TRBV29-1,13,.,.,CSVGGGGGSPLHF,TGCAGCGTCGGGGGGGGTGGGGGTTCACCCCTCCACTTT
TRBJ2-7,TRBV6-6,15,TRBD1,.,CASTKDRRATYEQYF,TGTGCCAGCACCAAGGACAGGCGCGCCACCTACGAGCAGTACTTC
TRBJ2-7,TRBV19,15,.,.,CASSIQPSGHYEQYF,TGTGCCAGTAGTATCCAGCCATCAGGCCACTACGAGCAGTACTTC
TRBJ2-3,TRBV18,15,.,.,CASSPRVSGTDTQYF,TGTGCCAGCTCACCCAGGGTGTCGGGCACAGATACGCAGTATTTT
TRBJ1-5,TRBV6-6,14,.,.,CASTPTGRNQPQHF,TGTGCCAGCACCCCCACAGGTCGCAATCAGCCCCAGCATTTT
TRBJ1-3,TRBV7-9,13,.,.,CASSLQSSNTIYF,TGTGCCAGCAGCTTGCAATCGAGTAACACCATATATTTT
TRBJ1-5,TRBV21-1,17,.,.,CASSTVADSPSNQPQHF,TGTGCCAGCAGCACAGTTGCGGACAGCCCTAGCAATCAGCCCCAGCATTTT
TRBJ2-7,TRBV2,13,.,.,CASVSGRIGEQYF,TGTGCCAGCGTCAGTGGCAGGATAGGCGAGCAGTACTTC
TRBJ2-6,TRBV19,20,TRBD2,.,CASSTSGRAWVSSGANVLTF,TGTGCCAGTAGTACTAGCGGGAGGGCTTGGGTGAGCTCTGGGGCCAACGTCCTGACTTTC
TRBJ2-5,TRBV3-1/TRBV3-2,15,TRBD1,.,CASSQGQGWMETQYF,TGTGCCAGCAGCCAGGGACAGGGGTGGATGGAGACCCAGTACTTC